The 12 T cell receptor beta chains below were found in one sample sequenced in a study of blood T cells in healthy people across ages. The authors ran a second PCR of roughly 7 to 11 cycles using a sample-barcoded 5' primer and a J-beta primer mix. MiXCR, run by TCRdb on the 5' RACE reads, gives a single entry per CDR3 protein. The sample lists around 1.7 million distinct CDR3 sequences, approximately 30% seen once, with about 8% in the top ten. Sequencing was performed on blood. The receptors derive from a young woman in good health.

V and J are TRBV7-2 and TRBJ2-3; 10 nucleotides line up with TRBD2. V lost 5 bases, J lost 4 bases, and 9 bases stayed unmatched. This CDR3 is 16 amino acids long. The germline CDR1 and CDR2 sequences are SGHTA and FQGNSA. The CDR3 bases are TGTGCCAGCAGCCCACAGCGGGAGGGCCTGGCAGATACGCAGTATTTT. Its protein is CASSPQREGLADTQYF.

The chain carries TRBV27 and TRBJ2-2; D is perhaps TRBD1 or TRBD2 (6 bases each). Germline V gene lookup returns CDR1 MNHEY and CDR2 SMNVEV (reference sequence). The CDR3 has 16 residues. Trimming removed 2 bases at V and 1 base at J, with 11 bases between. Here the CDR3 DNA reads TGTGCCAGCAGTTTACGGGCGGGACAGAACACCGGGGAGCTGTTTTTT. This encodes CASSLRAGQNTGELFF.

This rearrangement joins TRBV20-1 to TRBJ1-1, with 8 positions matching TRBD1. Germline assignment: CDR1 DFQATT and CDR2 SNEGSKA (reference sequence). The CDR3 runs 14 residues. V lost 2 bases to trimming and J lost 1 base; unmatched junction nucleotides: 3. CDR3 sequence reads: CSARWTGPNTEAFF. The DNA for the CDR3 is TGCAGTGCTAGATGGACAGGGCCGAACACTGAAGCTTTCTTT.

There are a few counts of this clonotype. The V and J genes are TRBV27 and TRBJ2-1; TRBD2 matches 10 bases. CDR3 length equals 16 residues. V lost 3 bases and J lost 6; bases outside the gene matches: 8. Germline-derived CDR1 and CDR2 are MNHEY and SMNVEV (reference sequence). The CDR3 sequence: CASSFSSGSIGNEQFF. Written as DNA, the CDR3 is TGTGCCAGCAGTTTTTCTAGCGGGAGTATCGGCAATGAGCAGTTCTTC.

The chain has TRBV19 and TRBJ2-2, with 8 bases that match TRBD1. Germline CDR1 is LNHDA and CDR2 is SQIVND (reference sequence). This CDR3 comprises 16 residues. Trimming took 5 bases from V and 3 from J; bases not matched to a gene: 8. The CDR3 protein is CASSPHIQGDTGELFF. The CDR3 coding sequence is TGTGCCAGTAGTCCCCACATACAGGGGGACACCGGGGAGCTGTTTTTT.

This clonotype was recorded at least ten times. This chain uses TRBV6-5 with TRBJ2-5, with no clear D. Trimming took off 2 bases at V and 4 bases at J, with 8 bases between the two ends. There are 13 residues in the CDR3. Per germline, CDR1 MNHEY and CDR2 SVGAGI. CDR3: CASSYGNGETQYF. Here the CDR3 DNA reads TGTGCCAGCAGTTACGGGAACGGAGAGACCCAGTACTTC.

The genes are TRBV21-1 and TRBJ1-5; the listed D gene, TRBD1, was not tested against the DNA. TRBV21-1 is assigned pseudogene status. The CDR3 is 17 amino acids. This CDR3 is CASSPFFTRDSFQPQHF. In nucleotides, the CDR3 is TGTGCCAGCAGCCCCTTCTTCACCCGGGACAGTTTTCAGCCCCAGCATTTT.

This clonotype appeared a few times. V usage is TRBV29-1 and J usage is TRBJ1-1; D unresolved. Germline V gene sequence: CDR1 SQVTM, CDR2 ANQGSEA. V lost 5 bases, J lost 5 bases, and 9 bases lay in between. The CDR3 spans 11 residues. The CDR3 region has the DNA TGCAGCGTTTTGGACTGGACTGAAGCTTTCTTT. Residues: CSVLDWTEAFF.

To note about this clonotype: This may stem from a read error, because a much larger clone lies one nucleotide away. CDR3 region: CACSARDSRNEQFF. The DNA of the CDR3 is TGTGCCTGCAGCGCCCGGGACAGTCGCAATGAGCAGTTCTTC. This rearrangement joins TRBV9 to TRBJ2-1, with 7 bases matching TRBD1. CDR1 is SGDLS, CDR2 YYNGEE, per germline. The CDR3 runs to 14 residues.

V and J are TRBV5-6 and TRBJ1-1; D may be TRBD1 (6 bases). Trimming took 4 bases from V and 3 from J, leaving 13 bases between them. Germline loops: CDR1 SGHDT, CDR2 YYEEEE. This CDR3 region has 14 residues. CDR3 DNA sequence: TGTGCCAGCAGCACCACCAACAGGGACACTGAAGCTTTCTTT. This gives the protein CASSTTNRDTEAFF.

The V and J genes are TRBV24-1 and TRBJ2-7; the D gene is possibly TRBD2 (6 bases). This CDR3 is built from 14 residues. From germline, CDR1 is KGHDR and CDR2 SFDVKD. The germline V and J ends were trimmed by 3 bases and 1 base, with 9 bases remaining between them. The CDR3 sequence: CATSDPTSSYEQYF. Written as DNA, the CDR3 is TGTGCCACCAGTGATCCGACTAGTTCCTACGAGCAGTACTTC.

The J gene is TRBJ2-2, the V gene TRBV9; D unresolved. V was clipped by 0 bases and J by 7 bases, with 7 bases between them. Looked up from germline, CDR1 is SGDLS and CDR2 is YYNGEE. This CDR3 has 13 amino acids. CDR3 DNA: TGTGCCAGCAGCGTAGCTTCGGGCGGGGAGCTGTTTTTT. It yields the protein CASSVASGGELFF.